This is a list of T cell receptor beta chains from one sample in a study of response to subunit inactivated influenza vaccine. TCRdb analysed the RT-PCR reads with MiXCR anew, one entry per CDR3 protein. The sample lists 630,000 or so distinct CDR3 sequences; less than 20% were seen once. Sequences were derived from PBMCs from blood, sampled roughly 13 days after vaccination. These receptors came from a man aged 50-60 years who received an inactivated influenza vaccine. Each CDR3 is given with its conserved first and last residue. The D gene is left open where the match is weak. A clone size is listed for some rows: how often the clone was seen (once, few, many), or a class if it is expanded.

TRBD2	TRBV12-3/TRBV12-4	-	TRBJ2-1	CASSFAGGKPEQFF	TGTGCCAGCAGTTTTGCGGGGGGGAAACCTGAGCAGTTCTTC
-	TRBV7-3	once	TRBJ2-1	CASSQGGPLQFF	TGTGCCAGCAGTCAGGGGGGGCCTCTCCAGTTCTTC
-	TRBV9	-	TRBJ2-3	CASSVVDTDTQYF	TGTGCCAGCAGCGTAGTGGACACAGATACGCAGTATTTT
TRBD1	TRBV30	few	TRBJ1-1	CAWSFRTGNTEAFF	TGTGCCTGGAGTTTTCGGACAGGGAACACTGAAGCTTTCTTT
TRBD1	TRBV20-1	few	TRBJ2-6	CSASDRGVGANVLTF	TGCAGTGCTAGTGACAGGGGAGTTGGGGCCAACGTCCTGACTTTC
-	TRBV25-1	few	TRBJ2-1	CASSGGAGMGEQFF	TGTGCCAGCAGTGGGGGGGCAGGGATGGGCGAGCAGTTCTTC
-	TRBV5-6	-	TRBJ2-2	CASSLETSGELFF	TGTGCCAGCAGCCTGGAAACCTCCGGGGAGCTGTTTTTT
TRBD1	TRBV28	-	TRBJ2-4	CASSLPTGQGKKIQYF	TGTGCCAGCAGTCTACCCACCGGACAGGGGAAGAAGATTCAGTACTTC
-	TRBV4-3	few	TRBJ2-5	CASSQDRSPETQYF	TGCGCCAGCAGCCAAGATCGCAGCCCAGAGACCCAGTACTTC
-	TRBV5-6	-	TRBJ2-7	CASSPAGTPYEQYF	TGTGCCAGCAGCCCAGCCGGGACCCCCTACGAGCAGTACTTC
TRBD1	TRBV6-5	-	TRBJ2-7	CASSYFRQGASYVSYEQYF	TGTGCCAGCAGTTACTTTCGACAGGGGGCATCTTACGTGTCCTACGAGCAGTACTTC
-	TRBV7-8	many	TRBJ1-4	CASSPFGQRGEKLFF	TGTGCCAGCAGTCCCTTCGGACAGAGGGGGGAAAAACTGTTTTTT
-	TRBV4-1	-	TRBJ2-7	CASSLNPNVGEQYF	TGCGCCAGCAGCCTCAACCCAAATGTAGGGGAGCAGTACTTC
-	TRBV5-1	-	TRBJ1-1	CASSLMGGPEAFF	TGCGCCAGCAGCTTGATGGGTGGCCCTGAAGCTTTCTTT
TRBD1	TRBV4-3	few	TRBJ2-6	CASSQAIQGARSGANVLTF	TGCGCCAGCAGCCAAGCTATCCAGGGGGCACGCTCTGGGGCCAACGTCCTGACTTTC
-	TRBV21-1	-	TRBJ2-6	CASGGARGAGANVLTF	TGTGCCAGCGGGGGGGCCCGAGGTGCTGGGGCCAACGTCCTGACTTTC
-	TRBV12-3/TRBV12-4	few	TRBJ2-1	CASSLAGQSDNEQFF	TGTGCCAGCAGTTTAGCCGGACAGTCGGACAATGAGCAGTTCTTC
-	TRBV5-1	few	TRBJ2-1	CASSPSPDRGAYNEQFF	TGCGCCAGCAGCCCCTCCCCGGACAGAGGAGCTTACAATGAGCAGTTCTTC
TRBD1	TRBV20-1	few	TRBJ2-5	CSARPIDRGIETQYF	TGCAGTGCTAGACCAATAGACAGGGGGATCGAGACCCAGTACTTC
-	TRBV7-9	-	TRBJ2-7	CASSPQGTTRNYEQYF	TGTGCCAGCAGCCCACAAGGGACAACCAGAAACTACGAGCAGTACTTC
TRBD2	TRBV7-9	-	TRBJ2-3	CASSLELATSTDTQYF	TGTGCCAGCAGCTTAGAACTAGCGACAAGCACAGATACGCAGTATTTT
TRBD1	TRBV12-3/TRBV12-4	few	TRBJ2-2	CASRRQGRGGELFF	TGTGCCAGCAGACGACAGGGCCGGGGCGGGGAGCTGTTTTTT
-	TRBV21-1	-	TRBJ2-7	CASSKDWATSGLSYEQYF	TGTGCCAGCAGCAAAGATTGGGCGACTAGCGGGCTTTCCTACGAGCAGTACTTC
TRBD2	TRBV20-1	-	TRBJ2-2	CSAISGLAGAGELFF	TGCAGTGCTATCTCGGGACTAGCGGGAGCCGGGGAGCTGTTTTTT
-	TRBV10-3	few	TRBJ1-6	CAIRTDGNGSPLHF	TGTGCCATCAGGACGGACGGTAACGGGTCACCCCTCCACTTT
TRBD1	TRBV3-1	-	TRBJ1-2	CASSPPPGQGFGYTF	TGTGCCAGCAGCCCGCCCCCCGGACAGGGGTTTGGCTACACCTTC
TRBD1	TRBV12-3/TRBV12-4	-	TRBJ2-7	CASGTGGGSYEQYF	TGTGCCAGCGGGACAGGGGGGGGCTCCTACGAGCAGTACTTC
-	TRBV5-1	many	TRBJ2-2	CASSLEPRAPGELFF	TGCGCCAGCAGCTTGGAACCCCGCGCTCCCGGGGAGCTGTTTTTT
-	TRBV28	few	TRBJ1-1	CASAMGGTEAFF	TGTGCCAGCGCTATGGGGGGGACTGAAGCTTTCTTT